This T cell receptor beta chain emerged from a study of OX40 agonist ivuxolimab in advanced cancers. Study as a whole: Of mixed ages from about 20 to 90 and averaging about 56 years, the group was over 80% male. Three patients, one with hepatocellular carcinoma and two with cutaneous melanoma, responded partially.

Germline assignment: CDR1 GTSNPN and CDR2 SVGIG (reference sequence). The ends were cut back, 2 bases at V and 5 bases at J, with 9 bases in the middle. This CDR3 spans 12 amino acids. Enrollment shut out patients with autoimmune disease history or systemic immunosuppression. Only in-frame clones appear in the TCRdb table, and some are missing; sequencing was by immunoSEQ multiplex PCR. The sample has around 60,000 clones, 86% seen once; the top ten hold approximately 1%. The specimen was CD4+ or CD8+ T cells sorted from blood, collected in a trial of the OX40 agonist ivuxolimab. The chain links TRBV30 to TRBJ1-1, with unresolved D. This receptor was obtained from an adult with an advanced solid tumor such as melanoma, head and neck, liver or kidney cancer. The CDR3 loop is CAWSFGRTEAFF. CDR3 DNA: TGTGCCTGGAGTTTTGGGAGGACTGAAGCTTTCTTT.